Following are 7 T cell receptor beta chains from one sample sequenced in a study of CD8+ T cells in alopecia areata. cDNA reverse transcribed from extracted RNA served as the sequencing template. Sequencing was performed with immunoSEQ multiplex PCR; in TCRdb, only in-frame clones are kept and a portion is missing. The sample consists of approximately 89,000 clones, less than 50% of them appearing once. Sequenced sample: CD4+ T cells sorted from blood. The receptor set was obtained from a human donor with alopecia areata.

The J gene is TRBJ2-7, the V gene TRBV28, with TRBD1 identical over 10 bases. Germline V gene sequence: CDR1 MDHEN, CDR2 SYDVKM. Trimming removed 8 bases from V and 5 bases from J; junction bases left unmatched: 3. The CDR3 totals 12 residues. The CDR3 region has the DNA TGTGCCAGCGGGACAGGGGACCACGAGCAGTACTTC. Protein: CASGTGDHEQYF.

The chain recombines TRBV7-2 with TRBJ2-1; 11 bases are a match to TRBD2. The CDR3 has 16 amino acids. The V and J ends lost 1 base and 10 bases, in that order; junction bases with no gene match: 9. The V gene's germline CDR1 is SGHTA and CDR2 FQGNSA. The CDR3 is CASSLVRLAGNDEQFF. The CDR3, as DNA: TGTGCCAGCAGCTTAGTGCGACTAGCGGGAAATGACGAGCAGTTCTTC. The entire variable domain, with the rest obtained from reference TRBV7-2 and TRBJ2-1, is as follows: GAGVSQSPSNKVTEKGKDVELRCDPISGHTALYWYRQSLGQGLEFLIYFQGNSAPDKSGLPSDRFSAERTGGSVSTLTIQRTQQEDSAVYLCASSLVRLAGNDEQFFGPGTRLTVL.

This clone was seen only a few times. The chain recombines TRBV4-1 with TRBJ2-1, with TRBD2 matching over 9 bases. The CDR3 contains 12 residues. Germline CDR1 MGHRA, CDR2 YSYEKL. CDR3 sequence: CAAGGLDNEQFF. CDR3 sequence (DNA): TGCGCGGCGGGGGGGCTGGACAATGAGCAGTTCTTC.

The chain has TRBV30 and TRBJ2-2; D is ambiguous. The CDR3 sequence is 14 residues long. The V and J ends lost 0 bases and 6 bases respectively, with 11 bases between them. Germline V gene lookup returns CDR1 GTSNPN and CDR2 SVGIG (reference sequence). CDR3 bases: TGTGCCTGGAGTGTACAAGGGTCCGCCGGGGAGCTGTTTTTT. It is translated as CAWSVQGSAGELFF.

The CDR3, as DNA: TGCAGCGTTGTTTTGGGTTATGAGCAGTTCTTC. It encodes CSVVLGYEQFF. The chain has TRBV29-1 and TRBJ2-1; no firm D call. Trimming shortened V by 4 bases and J by 8 bases, and 9 bases separated the two germline ends. Germline CDR1 is SQVTM and CDR2 is ANQGSEA. The CDR3 sequence is 11 residues long.

The chain joins TRBV12-5 to TRBJ1-5, with 11 bases aligning to TRBD1. Germline CDR1 reads LGHNT; CDR2 reads FRNRAP. The CDR3 is made up of 14 amino acids. With V trimmed by 6 bases and J by 10 bases, 8 bases remained unmatched. CDR3 coding DNA: TGTGCTAGTGGCCTGGGGACAGGGGGATTCCCCCAGCATTTT. This codes for CASGLGTGGFPQHF.

The V call is TRBV29-1, the J call TRBJ2-3; tentatively, D is TRBD2 (6 bases). The CDR3 spans 14 residues. CDR1 is SQVTM and CDR2 is ANQGSEA in the germline V gene. V was pared by 4 bases and J by 6 bases, with 17 bases between. The CDR3 is CSVVVQGLFDTQYF. In DNA, the CDR3 is TGCAGCGTTGTAGTTCAGGGACTCTTTGATACGCAGTATTTT.